These T cell receptor beta chains were read from a single sample in a study of control samples from healthy donors and cancer patients. The assay was immunoSEQ multiplex PCR, and TCRdb's table has in-frame clones only and misses some. This sample has approximately 52,000 clones, with roughly 87% found just once. The sample consisted of blood. The source is a man aged 50-60 years in good health. Each CDR3 is given with its conserved first and last residue. Clone size is stated in some rows and not others, as once, few, many or a class when expanded.

>TRBJ1-1|.|TRBV9
CASTFVFGGDTEAFF
>TRBJ1-4|.|TRBV28
CASSKSSKGANEKLFF
>TRBJ1-1|.|TRBV25-1
CASSVGDRTEAFF
>TRBJ1-3|once|TRBV7-9
CASSPTAASGSGNTIYF
>TRBJ1-1|.|TRBV27
CASSLSGWNTEAFF
>TRBJ1-5|.|TRBV7-8
CASSLGAGYSNQPQHF
>TRBJ1-5|.|TRBV6-1
CASSEAFGFPQHF
>TRBJ1-1|once|TRBV27
CASSLFGGITLNTEAFF
>TRBJ1-4|.|TRBV5-4
CASSLKGSGANEKLFF
>TRBJ1-1|.|TRBV6-5
CASSLQGYTEAFF
>TRBJ1-2|once|TRBV28
CASSSGQASYGYTF
>TRBJ2-3|.|TRBV5-4
CASSLGGGRSSTDTQYF
>TRBJ1-2|.|TRBV6-5
CASRRTGDYGYTF
>TRBJ2-7|.|TRBV3-1/TRBV3-2
CASSQLGTLYEQYF
>TRBJ2-2|once|TRBV2
CASSPGPSNTGELFF
>TRBJ2-3|.|TRBV28
CASSSQQGFADTQYF
>TRBJ2-2|.|TRBV5-1
CASRLLAGGLAGELFF
>TRBJ1-5|.|TRBV10-3
CAISGDLNQPQHF
>TRBJ2-7|.|TRBV5-1
CASRGEGEQYF
>TRBJ1-1|.|TRBV5-1
CASSFVGGDGEAFF
>TRBJ2-1|few|TRBV4-2
CASSQDGRTGGNEQFF
>TRBJ1-1|.|TRBV28
CASSFSLRTGATNTEAFF
>TRBJ2-1|.|TRBV5-1
CASSFVSDSNEQFF
>TRBJ2-1|.|TRBV5-1
CASSSAGGYNEQFF
>TRBJ2-5|.|TRBV7-2
CASSLIASETQYF
>TRBJ2-7|.|TRBV9
CASSVGWGVPYEQYF